This T cell receptor beta chain stems from a study of cytomegalovirus exposure and HLA in healthy donors. Study results and caveats: Association of a missense DCLRE1C variant with TCR beta V- and J-gene trimming was reported in a later analysis. Several of the most significant clusters were apparently associated with common viral pathogens in a later analysis. Sequencing artifact likely explains a cluster of highly shared sequence variants. Cytomegalovirus association was assigned to about 150 TCR beta chains.

The CDR3 consists of 13 residues. Germline loops: CDR1 SEHNR, CDR2 FQNEAQ (reference sequence). The V gene lost 7 bases and the J gene lost 6 bases, with 15 bases spanning the gap. Points on this clone: Its matching antigen is unknown.

Primers included in the PCR were 60 Vbeta and 13 Jbeta primers. Using immunoSEQ multiplex PCR, the repertoire was profiled, and TCRdb retains in-frame clones only, with some absent. The sample consists of some 100,000 clones, about 80% of them appearing once. The clonotype comes from a woman in her fifties or sixties in good health and CMV-seropositive. V gene TRBV7-9 combines with J gene TRBJ1-1; a weak D match, TRBD1 (5 bases). The sequencing sample was made of PBMCs. CDR3 nucleotides: TGTGCCAGCAACCGGGACTTAAACTCTGAAGCTTTCTTT. Translating it yields CASNRDLNSEAFF.